The present TCR beta chain was sequenced within a study of blood T cells in healthy people across ages. Study observations and caveats: Across samples, TCR beta diversity tracked strongly with naive T cell percentage.

Using a J-beta primer mix together with a sample-barcoded 5' primer, a second PCR was run for 7 to 11 cycles. One entry per CDR3 protein, called by TCRdb with MiXCR from the 5' RACE reads. The sample has just under 550,000 distinct CDR3 sequences, 24% seen once. Germline CDR1 and CDR2: SGHTA and FQGNSA. Trimming at V came to 0 bases and at J to 5 bases, leaving 6 bases not matched to a gene. The CDR3 contains 15 residues. The sample holds a few counts of this clonotype. Its specificity is not known. These data were also reused for a study on T cells of mothers and their children. Per that study: The overlap seen between related mothers and children slightly exceeded that of unrelated pairs, though not significantly.

The genes are TRBV7-2 and TRBJ1-2, with 7 bases fitting TRBD1. The sequencing sample was made of blood. The TCR was taken from a boy younger than 18 in good health. This CDR3 reads CASSLALRGNYGYTF. The CDR3 DNA sequence: TGTGCCAGCAGCTTAGCGCTCAGGGGGAATTATGGCTACACCTTC.